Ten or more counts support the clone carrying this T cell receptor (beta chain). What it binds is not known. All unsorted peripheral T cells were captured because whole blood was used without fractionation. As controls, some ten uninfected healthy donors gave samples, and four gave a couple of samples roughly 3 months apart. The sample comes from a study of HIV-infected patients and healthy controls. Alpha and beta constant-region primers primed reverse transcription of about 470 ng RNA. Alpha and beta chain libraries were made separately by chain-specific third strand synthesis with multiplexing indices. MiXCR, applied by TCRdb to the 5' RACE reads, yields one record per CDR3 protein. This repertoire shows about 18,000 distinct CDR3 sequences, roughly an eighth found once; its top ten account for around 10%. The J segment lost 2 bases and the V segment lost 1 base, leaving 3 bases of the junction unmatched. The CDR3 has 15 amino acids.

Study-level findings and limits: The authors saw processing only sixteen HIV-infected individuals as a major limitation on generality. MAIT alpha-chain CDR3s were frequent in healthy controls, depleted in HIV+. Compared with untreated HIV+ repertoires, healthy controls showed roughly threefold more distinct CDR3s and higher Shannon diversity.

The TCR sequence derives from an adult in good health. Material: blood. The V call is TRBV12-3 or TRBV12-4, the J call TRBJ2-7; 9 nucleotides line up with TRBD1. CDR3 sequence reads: CASSLGGDRAYEQYF. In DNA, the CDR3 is TGTGCCAGCAGTTTAGGTGGGGACAGGGCCTACGAGCAGTACTTC.